The present entry profiles one T cell receptor beta chain with its context. This clonotype was seen at least ten times. This clone's antigen is unknown. Base qualities are not recorded, but no much larger clone differs from it by a single base. As encoded in the germline V gene, CDR1 is SGHRS while CDR2 is YFSETQ. V and J lose 2 bases and 2 bases, and a span of 11 bases separates them. From the cysteine up to the phenylalanine, the CDR3 has a length of 14 residues. Only the CDR3 DNA is retained, 42 bases long and in frame from the first base. This record belongs to a study of regulatory T cells in long-lasting Graves disease (dated by TCRdb to about 2021). Study-level background: Newly diagnosed Graves' disease patients had taken antithyroid drugs for less than 3 months. Peripheral blood TCR sequencing and RNA sequencing compared persistent Graves' disease patients with newly diagnosed Graves' disease patients. The study was conducted in China and was registered as a clinical trial. TCR sequencing covered approximately 13 persistent and 20 newly diagnosed Graves' disease patients, some 33 samples in total. The research as a whole found: Sequencing and analysis were restricted to the TCR beta chain. TRBV28, TRBJ1-2 and TRBJ2-5 were preferentially used in persistent disease, while TRBV20-1 and TRBJ2-1 were favored in newly diagnosed disease. As a limitation, the authors acknowledged that the small sample size may reduce accuracy. Peripheral blood alone was examined, since thyroid tissue, which constituted the primary lesion, could not be accessed. Persistent patients shared more public clonotypes among themselves (around 2,800) than newly diagnosed patients did (roughly 910). Compared with newly diagnosed patients, persistent Graves' disease patients had lower TCR Shannon entropy and fewer highly expanded clones, which suggests clonal expansion.

The time point label, as the study defines it: newly diagnosed GD, antithyroid drugs for less than 3 months. For both TCR sequencing and RNA sequencing, RNA was extracted from PBMCs using TRIzol. The diagnosis of Graves' disease followed American Thyroid Association guidelines. The patients came from an endocrinology department in Xi'an, China. From each patient, about 9 milliliters of peripheral blood was collected into an EDTA anticoagulant tube. Ficoll Paque Plus density gradient separation was used to isolate PBMCs, and no further T cell sorting was performed. RNA quality was checked with an Agilent 2100 Bioanalyzer and agarose gel, and concentration with a NanoDrop 2000. Library preparation employed multiplex PCR. The sample was run on an Illumina HiSeq 4000. TCR beta libraries were built with iRepertoire HTBI primers and Arm-PCR amplification of CDR3 regions. Before sequencing, the PCR products went through gel purification. In the original analysis: Gene usage analysis of CDR3 amino acid clonotypes relied on the roughly 60 TRBV and 12 to 15 TRBJ segments identified across samples. COPE and FqMerger were used to merge the filtered high-quality paired reads into contigs. BLAST was used to align contigs to IMGT TRBV, TRBD and TRBJ reference genes, and CDR3 was defined according to IMGT. Any clonotype with a frequency above 0.1% was classified as a highly expanded clone. Shannon entropy served as the measure of repertoire diversity, while the Gini coefficient captured V-J evenness. Public clonotypes were defined as clonotypes shared by more than one individual. The raw public reads went through TCRdb reprocessing: fastp at Q25, MiXCR clone calling, in-frame beta chains kept. Rows are combined by CDR3 protein, so each entry shows the most common genes and DNA. What appears here as the V and J calls and clone size reflects TCRdb's work, not the paper's. Across this sample there are approximately 460,000 distinct CDR3 sequences, with roughly 15% seen only once. The ten largest clones represent approximately 11% of the sample.

The same data also contributed to another study, on T cells in Graves' hyperthyroidism and ophthalmopathy. The other study reports the following: Stable Graves' hyperthyroidism was defined as the absence of progression to ophthalmopathy over 18 months of follow-up. The hyperthyroidism patients were between 18 and 65 years old and newly diagnosed, with a disease duration of less than 2 months. Patients with uncontrolled infections, other autoimmune diseases, pregnancy or lactation were excluded. Diagnoses were based on clinical symptoms, serum thyroxine and TRAb, thyroid ultrasound and orbital computed tomography. The TCR CDR3 was subjected to a first round of RT-PCR using the HTBI primer set and the Qiagen OneStep RT-PCR kit. Most expanded thyroid clonotypes (frequency above 0.001) were also found in blood, which suggests that blood repertoires may mirror thyroid immune responses. A model built on a 13 V-J signature distinguished ophthalmopathy from stable hyperthyroidism, reaching over 85% sensitivity and under 84% specificity in cross-validation and 80%/75% in testing. In validation, the model predicted progression to ophthalmopathy with approximately 70% sensitivity and 72% to 85% specificity, a median of 6.5 months before onset. A discovery cohort of 95 to 100 patients, roughly 45 with Graves' ophthalmopathy and approximately 55 with stable Graves' hyperthyroidism, was used to find distinguishing TCR V-J signatures. An independent validation cohort of some 18 hyperthyroidism patients and some 15 patients who later progressed to ophthalmopathy tested prospective prediction of ophthalmopathy. The roughly 91 discovery patients were randomly split 7:3 into training and test sets. In several Graves' hyperthyroidism patients, the study also compared T-cell repertoires from thyroid tissue with T-cell repertoires from blood. After blood sampling, hyperthyroidism patients were treated with methimazole at a starting dose of 30 mg daily, and ophthalmopathy patients were treated with high-dose intravenous methylprednisolone. Libraries were constructed in a second round of multiplex PCR, after which size selection and purification were carried out. The libraries were sequenced on an Illumina HiSeq2000 using paired-end 100 bp reads. SOAPnuke was used to process the raw data, removing reads that contained adapters or uncalled bases, had a mean Phred below 15, or lacked an exact match to the constant primer or identifier. High-quality paired reads were merged with COPE v1.2.5, and unique nucleotide sequences were defined as clonotypes. Clonotypes were aligned to IMGT TRBV, TRBD and TRBJ reference segments using MiTCR v1.1. The analysis included only V-J combinations with a frequency above 0.0001, which together covered over 98% of the repertoires. The TCS score was defined as the ratio of F50 (clonal expansion) to E x V (chaos), calculated using BLOSUM62-based TCRdist between CDR3 peptides within each V-J. Welch's t-statistics and random forest reduced 500 to 650 V-J features to fewer than 15, which were used in a naive Bayes classifier (R e1071). Sample size was not statistically predetermined, and blinding of investigators to group allocation was not performed. TCR Vbeta CDR3 sequencing of 140 or so peripheral blood samples (roughly 43 ophthalmopathy, roughly 74 hyperthyroidism and roughly 17 progressor patients) is reported in the paper.

The TCR comes from a woman under 40 with Graves disease. Donor details come from another sample of the same person, matched by shared clones. The sample consisted of peripheral blood mononuclear cells (PBMCs), taken at new diagnosis, from a patient treated with antithyroid drugs. The V and J genes are TRBV5-1 and TRBJ2-7; the D region possibly corresponds to TRBD2 (5 bases align). The CDR3 has the sequence CASSFTRAPYEQYF. The base sequence is TGCGCCAGCAGCTTCACGCGGGCTCCCTACGAGCAGTACTTC. Reference TRBV5-1 and TRBJ2-7 genes cover what lies past the CDR3, so the full variable domain is KAGVTQTPRYLIKTRGQQVTLSCSPISGHRSVSWYQQTPGQGLQFLFEYFSETQRNKGNFPGRFSGRQFSNSRSEMNVSTLELGDSALYLCASSFTRAPYEQYFGPGTRLTVT.